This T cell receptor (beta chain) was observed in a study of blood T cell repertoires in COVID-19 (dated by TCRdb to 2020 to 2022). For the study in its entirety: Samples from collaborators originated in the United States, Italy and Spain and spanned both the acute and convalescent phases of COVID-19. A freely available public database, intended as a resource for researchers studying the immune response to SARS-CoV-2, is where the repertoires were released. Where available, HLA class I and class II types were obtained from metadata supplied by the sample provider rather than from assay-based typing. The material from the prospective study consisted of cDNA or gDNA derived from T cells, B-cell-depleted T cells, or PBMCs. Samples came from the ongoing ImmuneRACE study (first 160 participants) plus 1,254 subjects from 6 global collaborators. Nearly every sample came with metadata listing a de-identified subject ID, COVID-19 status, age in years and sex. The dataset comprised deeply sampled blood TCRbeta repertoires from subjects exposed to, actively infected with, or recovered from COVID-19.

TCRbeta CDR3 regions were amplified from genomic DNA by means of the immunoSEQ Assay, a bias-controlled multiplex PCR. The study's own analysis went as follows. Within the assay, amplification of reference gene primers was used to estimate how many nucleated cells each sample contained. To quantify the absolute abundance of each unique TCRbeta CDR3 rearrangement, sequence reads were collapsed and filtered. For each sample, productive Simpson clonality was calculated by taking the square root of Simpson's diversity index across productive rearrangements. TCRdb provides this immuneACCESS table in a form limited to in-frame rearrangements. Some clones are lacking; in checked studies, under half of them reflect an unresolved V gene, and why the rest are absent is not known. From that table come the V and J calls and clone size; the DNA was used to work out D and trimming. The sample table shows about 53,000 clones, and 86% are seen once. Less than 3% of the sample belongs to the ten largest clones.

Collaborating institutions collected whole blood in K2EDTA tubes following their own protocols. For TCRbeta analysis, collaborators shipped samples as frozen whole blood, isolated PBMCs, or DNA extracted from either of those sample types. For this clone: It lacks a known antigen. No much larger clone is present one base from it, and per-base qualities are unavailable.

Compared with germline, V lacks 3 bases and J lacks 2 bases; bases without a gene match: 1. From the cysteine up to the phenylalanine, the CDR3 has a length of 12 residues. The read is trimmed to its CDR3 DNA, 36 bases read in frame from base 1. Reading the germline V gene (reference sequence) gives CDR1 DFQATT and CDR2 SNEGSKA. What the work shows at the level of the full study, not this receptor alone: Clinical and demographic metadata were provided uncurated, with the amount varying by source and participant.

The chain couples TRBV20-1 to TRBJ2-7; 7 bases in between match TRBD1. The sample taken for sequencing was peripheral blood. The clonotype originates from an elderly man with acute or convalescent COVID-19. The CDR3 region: CSASQGAYEQYF. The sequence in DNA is TGCAGTGCTAGTCAGGGGGCCTACGAGCAGTACTTC.